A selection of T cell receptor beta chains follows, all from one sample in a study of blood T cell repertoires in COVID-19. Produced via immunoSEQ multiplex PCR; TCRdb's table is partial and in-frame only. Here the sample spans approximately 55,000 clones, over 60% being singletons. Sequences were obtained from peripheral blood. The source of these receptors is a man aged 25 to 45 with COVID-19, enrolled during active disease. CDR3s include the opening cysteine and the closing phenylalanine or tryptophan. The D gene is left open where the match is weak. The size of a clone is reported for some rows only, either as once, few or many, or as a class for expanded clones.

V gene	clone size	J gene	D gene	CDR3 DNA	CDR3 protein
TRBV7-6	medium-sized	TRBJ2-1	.	TGTGCCAGCAGCTTAGCGGCCAATGAGCAGTTCTTC	CASSLAANEQFF
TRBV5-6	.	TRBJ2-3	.	TGTGCCAGCGGACAGGGAGCGGGGGGAGATACGCAGTATTTT	CASGQGAGGDTQYF
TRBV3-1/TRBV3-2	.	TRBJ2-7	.	TGTGCCAGCAGCCTAGCCGGGGTAAGCTACGAGCAGTACTTC	CASSLAGVSYEQYF
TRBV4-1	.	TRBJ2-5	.	TGCGCCAGCAGCCCCAGAACCCTCGGCAGGTTCCAAGAGACCCAGTACTTC	CASSPRTLGRFQETQYF
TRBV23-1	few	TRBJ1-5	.	TGCGCCAGCAGTCAAGCGATGACAGTGCCTAGCAATCAGCCCCAGCATTTT	CASSQAMTVPSNQPQHF
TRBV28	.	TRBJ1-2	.	TGTGCCAGCAGTTTGACAAACGGCCGCTATGGCTACACCTTC	CASSLTNGRYGYTF
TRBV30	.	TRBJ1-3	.	TGTGCCTGGAGTGTACAGCGGGGAAACACCATATATTTT	CAWSVQRGNTIYF
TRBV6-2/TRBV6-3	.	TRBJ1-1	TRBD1	TGTGCCAGCAGTTACTCATACGACACAGGGGGCACCACTGAAGCTTTCTTT	CASSYSYDTGGTTEAFF
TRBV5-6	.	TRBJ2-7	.	TGTGCCAGCAGCCCGTTCGCCCGTCGAGCATCCTACGAGCAGTACTTC	CASSPFARRASYEQYF
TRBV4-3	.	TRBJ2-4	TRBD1	TGCGCCAGCAGCCAAAGGATTGGGACAGACGGGGCCAAAAACATTCAGTACTTC	CASSQRIGTDGAKNIQYF
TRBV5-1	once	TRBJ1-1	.	TGCGCCAGCAGCTTGGAAGCGTTCCACACGAACACTGAAGCTTTCTTT	CASSLEAFHTNTEAFF